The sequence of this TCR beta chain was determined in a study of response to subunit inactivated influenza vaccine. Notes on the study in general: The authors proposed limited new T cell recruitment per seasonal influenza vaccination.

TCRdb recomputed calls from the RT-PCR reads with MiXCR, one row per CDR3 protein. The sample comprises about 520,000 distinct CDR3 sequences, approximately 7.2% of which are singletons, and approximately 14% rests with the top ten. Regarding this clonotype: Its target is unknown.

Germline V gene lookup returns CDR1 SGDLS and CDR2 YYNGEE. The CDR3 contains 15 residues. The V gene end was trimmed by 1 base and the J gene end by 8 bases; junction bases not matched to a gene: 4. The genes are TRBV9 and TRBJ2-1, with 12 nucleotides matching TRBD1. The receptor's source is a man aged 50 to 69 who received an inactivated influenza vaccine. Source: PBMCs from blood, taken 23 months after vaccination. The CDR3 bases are TGTGCCAGCAGCGTACCGGGACAGGGGGCGTATGAGCAGTTCTTC. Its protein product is CASSVPGQGAYEQFF. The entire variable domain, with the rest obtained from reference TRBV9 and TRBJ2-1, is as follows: DSGVTQTPKHLITATGQRVTLRCSPRSGDLSVYWYQQSLDQGLQFLIQYYNGEERAKGNILERFSAQQFPDLHSELNLSSLELGDSALYFCASSVPGQGAYEQFFGPGTRLTVL.